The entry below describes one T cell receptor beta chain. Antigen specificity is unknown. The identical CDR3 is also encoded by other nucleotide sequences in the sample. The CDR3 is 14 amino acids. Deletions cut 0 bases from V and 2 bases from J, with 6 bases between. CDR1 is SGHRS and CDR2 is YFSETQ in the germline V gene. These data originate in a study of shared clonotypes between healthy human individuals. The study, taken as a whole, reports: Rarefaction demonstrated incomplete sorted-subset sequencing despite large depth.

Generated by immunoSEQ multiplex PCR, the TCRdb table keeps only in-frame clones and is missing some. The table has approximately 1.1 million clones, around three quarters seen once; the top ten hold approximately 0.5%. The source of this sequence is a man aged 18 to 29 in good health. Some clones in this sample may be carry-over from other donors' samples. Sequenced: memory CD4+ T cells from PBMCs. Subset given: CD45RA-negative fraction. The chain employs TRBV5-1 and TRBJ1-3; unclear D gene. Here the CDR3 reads CASSLDTAGNTIYF. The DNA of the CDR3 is TGCGCCAGCAGCTTGGACACAGCTGGAAACACCATATATTTT.